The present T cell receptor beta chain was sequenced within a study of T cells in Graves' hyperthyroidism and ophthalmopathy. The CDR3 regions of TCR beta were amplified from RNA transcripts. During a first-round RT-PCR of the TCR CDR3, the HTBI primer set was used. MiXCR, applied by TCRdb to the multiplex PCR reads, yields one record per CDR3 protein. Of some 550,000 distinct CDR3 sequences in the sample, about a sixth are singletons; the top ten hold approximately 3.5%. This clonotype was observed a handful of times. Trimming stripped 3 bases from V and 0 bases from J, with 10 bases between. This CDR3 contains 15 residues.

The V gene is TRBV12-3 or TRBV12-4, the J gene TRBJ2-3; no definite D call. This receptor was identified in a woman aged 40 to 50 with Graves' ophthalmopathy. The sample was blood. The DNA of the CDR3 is TGTGCCAGCAGTTTTGTGCGGTATAGCACAGATACGCAGTATTTT. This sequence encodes CASSFVRYSTDTQYF.